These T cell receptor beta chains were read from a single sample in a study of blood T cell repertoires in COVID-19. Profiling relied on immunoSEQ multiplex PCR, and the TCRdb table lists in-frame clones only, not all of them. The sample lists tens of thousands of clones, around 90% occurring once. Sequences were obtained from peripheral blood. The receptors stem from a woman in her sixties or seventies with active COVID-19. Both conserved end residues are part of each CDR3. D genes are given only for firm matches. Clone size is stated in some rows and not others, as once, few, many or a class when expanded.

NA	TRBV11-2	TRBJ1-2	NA	CASSLVGDRDLYGYTF	TGTGCCAGCAGCTTAGTTGGCGACAGAGACCTCTATGGCTACACCTTC
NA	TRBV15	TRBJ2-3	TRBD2	CATSRGVLAGVGTDTQYF	TGTGCCACCAGCAGAGGGGTTCTAGCGGGAGTTGGCACAGATACGCAGTATTTT
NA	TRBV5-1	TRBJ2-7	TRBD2	CASSPRTGGSYEQYF	TGCGCCAGCAGCCCCCGGACGGGAGGGTCCTACGAGCAGTACTTC
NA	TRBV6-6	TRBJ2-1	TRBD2	CASSPSLTSGGRVDEQFF	TGTGCCAGCAGTCCAAGCCTCACTAGCGGGGGGAGAGTCGATGAGCAGTTCTTC
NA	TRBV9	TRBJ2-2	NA	CASSVAGGRNTGELFF	TGTGCCAGCAGCGTAGCGGGGGGCCGGAACACCGGGGAGCTGTTTTTT
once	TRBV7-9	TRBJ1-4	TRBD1	CASRTGTGVATNEKLFF	TGTGCCAGCAGAACCGGGACAGGTGTTGCAACTAATGAAAAACTGTTTTTT
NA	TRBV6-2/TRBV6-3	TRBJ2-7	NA	CASSSLRRTVSSYEQYF	TGTGCCAGCAGTTCCCTCAGGAGGACAGTATCATCCTACGAGCAGTACTTC
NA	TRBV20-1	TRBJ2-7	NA	CSASRPRGSYEQYF	TGCAGTGCTAGTAGACCTAGGGGCTCCTACGAGCAGTACTTC
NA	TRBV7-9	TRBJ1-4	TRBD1	CASSTGQALNEKLFF	TGTGCCAGCAGCACCGGACAGGCCCTTAATGAAAAACTGTTTTTT
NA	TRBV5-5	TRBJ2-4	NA	CASSSMHLTGEAKNIQYF	TGTGCCAGCAGCTCCATGCACTTGACCGGGGAGGCCAAAAACATTCAGTACTTC
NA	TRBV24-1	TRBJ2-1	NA	CATSDLRGDYNEQFF	TGTGCCACCAGTGATTTGCGCGGGGATTACAATGAGCAGTTCTTC
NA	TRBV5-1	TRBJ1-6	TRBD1	CASTPGDGQGNSPLHF	TGCGCCAGCACCCCCGGAGACGGACAGGGGAATTCACCCCTCCACTTT
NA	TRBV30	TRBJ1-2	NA	CAWSPRGGNYGYTF	TGTGCCTGGAGCCCCCGAGGAGGGAACTATGGCTACACCTTC
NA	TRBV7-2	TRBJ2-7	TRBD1	CASSPGTVSYEQYF	TGTGCCAGCAGCCCCGGGACAGTCTCCTACGAGCAGTACTTC
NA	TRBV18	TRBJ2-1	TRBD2	CASSPGTSGRGNEQFF	TGTGCCAGCTCGCCGGGGACTAGCGGGAGAGGTAATGAGCAGTTCTTC
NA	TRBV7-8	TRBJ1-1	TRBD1	CASSPRGDRPLYAEAFF	TGTGCCAGCAGCCCTCGGGGGGACAGGCCCCTGTATGCTGAAGCTTTCTTT
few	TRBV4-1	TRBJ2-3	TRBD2	CASSRWTSGTGRLVDTQYF	TGCGCCAGCAGCCGCTGGACTAGCGGGACCGGTCGGTTAGTAGATACGCAGTATTTT
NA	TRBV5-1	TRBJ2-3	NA	CASSLTGLSDTQYF	TGCGCCAGCAGCCTTACCGGACTTTCAGATACGCAGTATTTT
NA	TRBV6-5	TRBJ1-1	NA	CAITRESFTEAFF	TGTGCCATTACCCGGGAGAGCTTCACTGAAGCTTTCTTT
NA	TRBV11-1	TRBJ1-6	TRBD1	CASSFGQGLNSPLHF	TGTGCCAGCAGCTTTGGACAGGGGCTTAATTCACCCCTCCACTTT
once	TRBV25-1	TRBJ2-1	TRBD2	CASKGLAGVNEQFF	TGTGCCAGCAAAGGACTAGCGGGAGTCAATGAGCAGTTCTTC
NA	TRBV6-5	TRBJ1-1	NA	CASSYSVRPNTEAFF	TGTGCCAGCAGTTACTCGGTCAGGCCGAACACTGAAGCTTTCTTT
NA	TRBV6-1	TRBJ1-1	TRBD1	CASSETGPTEAFF	TGTGCCAGCAGTGAGACAGGGCCCACTGAAGCTTTCTTT
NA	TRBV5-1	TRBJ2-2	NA	CASSLAGDPRHGELFF	TGCGCCAGCAGCTTGGCCGGGGATCCCCGTCACGGGGAGCTGTTTTTT
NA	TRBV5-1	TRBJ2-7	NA	CASSLAFVAEDRLEQYF	TGCGCCAGCAGCTTGGCTTTTGTAGCGGAGGATAGGCTGGAGCAGTACTTC
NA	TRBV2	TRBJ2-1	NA	CASSDGGSSYNEQFF	TGTGCCAGCAGTGATGGGGGGAGCTCCTACAATGAGCAGTTCTTC
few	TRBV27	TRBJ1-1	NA	CASSLYRSNTEAFF	TGTGCCAGCAGTTTATACAGATCGAACACTGAAGCTTTCTTT
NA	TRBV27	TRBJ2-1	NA	CASSPRVSSYNEQFF	TGTGCCAGCAGTCCCCGGGTGAGCTCCTACAATGAGCAGTTCTTC
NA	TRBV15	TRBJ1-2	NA	CATSRERGQRDYGYTF	TGTGCCACCAGCAGAGAGCGAGGACAGCGAGACTATGGCTACACCTTC
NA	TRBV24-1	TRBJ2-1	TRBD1	CATSEVRAGQGTNEQFF	TGTGCCACCAGTGAGGTTCGGGCTGGACAGGGGACCAATGAGCAGTTCTTC
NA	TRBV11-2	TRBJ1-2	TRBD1	CASSLTGSYGYTF	TGTGCCAGCAGCTTGACAGGGAGCTATGGCTACACCTTC
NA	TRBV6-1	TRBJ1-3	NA	CASSEVGTTGNTIYF	TGTGCCAGCAGTGAAGTCGGGACAACTGGAAACACCATATATTTT
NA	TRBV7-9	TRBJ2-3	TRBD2	CASSFYLGTTRTDTQYF	TGTGCCAGCAGCTTTTACCTCGGGACTACCCGCACAGATACGCAGTATTTT
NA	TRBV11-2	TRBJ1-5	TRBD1	CASSLDSGGGQPQHF	TGTGCCAGCAGCTTAGACTCAGGGGGAGGACAGCCCCAGCATTTT
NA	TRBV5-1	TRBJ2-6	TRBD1	CASSLATGAGANVLTF	TGCGCCAGCAGCTTGGCGACAGGGGCTGGGGCCAACGTCCTGACTTTC
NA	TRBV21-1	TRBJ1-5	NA	CASSTFIRGSNQPQHF	TGTGCCAGCAGCACATTCATTCGAGGGAGCAATCAGCCCCAGCATTTT
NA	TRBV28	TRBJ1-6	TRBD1	CASSPGQGSPPLHF	TGTGCCAGCAGCCCCGGACAGGGGAGTCCACCCCTCCACTTT
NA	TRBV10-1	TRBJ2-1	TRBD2	CASSPGLADSYNEQFF	TGCGCCAGCAGCCCGGGACTAGCGGACTCCTACAATGAGCAGTTCTTC
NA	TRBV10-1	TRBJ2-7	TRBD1	CASSEGGWEQYF	TGCGCCAGCAGTGAAGGGGGCTGGGAGCAGTACTTC
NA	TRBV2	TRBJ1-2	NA	CAGEEARTFYGYTF	TGTGCCGGCGAAGAGGCCAGGACTTTCTATGGCTACACCTTC
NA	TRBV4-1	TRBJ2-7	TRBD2	CASSPRPASGREQYF	TGCGCCAGCAGCCCTCGCCCAGCTAGCGGGCGGGAGCAGTACTTC
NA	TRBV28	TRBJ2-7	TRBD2	CASNPGGGWGEQYF	TGTGCCAGCAATCCCGGGGGGGGATGGGGCGAGCAGTACTTC
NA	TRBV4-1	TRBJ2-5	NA	CASSQDRSGSRETQYF	TGCGCCAGCAGCCAAGATCGATCAGGCAGTAGGGAGACCCAGTACTTC
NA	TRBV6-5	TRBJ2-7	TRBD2	CASRPGVAGTEQYF	TGTGCCAGCAGGCCGGGGGTAGCGGGAACCGAGCAGTACTTC
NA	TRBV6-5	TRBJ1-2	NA	CASSYSETVDKNGYTF	TGTGCCAGCAGTTACTCGGAGACAGTAGATAAAAATGGCTACACCTTC
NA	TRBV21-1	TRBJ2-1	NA	CASSKVVREWINDEQFF	TGTGCCAGCAGCAAAGTAGTAAGGGAGTGGATCAACGATGAGCAGTTCTTC
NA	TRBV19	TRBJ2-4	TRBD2	CASTRGRDLKNIQYF	TGTGCCAGCACGCGAGGGAGGGACCTAAAAAACATTCAGTACTTC
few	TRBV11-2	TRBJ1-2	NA	CASSLSGGAGYTF	TGTGCCAGCAGCTTATCTGGGGGCGCGGGCTACACCTTC
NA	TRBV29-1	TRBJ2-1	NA	CSVPGQLYNEQFF	TGCAGCGTTCCAGGACAGCTGTACAATGAGCAGTTCTTC
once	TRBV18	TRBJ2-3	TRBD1	CASLQGATDTQYF	TGTGCCAGCCTACAGGGGGCCACAGATACGCAGTATTTT